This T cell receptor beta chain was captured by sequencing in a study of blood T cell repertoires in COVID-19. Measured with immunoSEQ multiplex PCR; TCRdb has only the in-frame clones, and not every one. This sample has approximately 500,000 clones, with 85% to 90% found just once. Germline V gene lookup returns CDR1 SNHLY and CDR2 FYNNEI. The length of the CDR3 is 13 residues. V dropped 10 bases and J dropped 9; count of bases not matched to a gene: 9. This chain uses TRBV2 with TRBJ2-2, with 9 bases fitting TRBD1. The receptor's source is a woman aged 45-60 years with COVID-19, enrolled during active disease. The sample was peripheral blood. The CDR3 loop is CATRTGEARELFF. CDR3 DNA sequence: TGTGCCACCCGGACAGGGGAAGCACGGGAGCTGTTTTTT.